Sequencing of this T cell receptor (beta chain) was carried out in a study of CXCR3-negative and CXCR3-positive naive CD8 T cells (dated by TCRdb to the late 2010s). For the study in its entirety: In total, 120 million to 150 million TRB reads were obtained, corresponding to roughly 1.5 +/- 0.3 million reads per library. Diversity and physicochemical repertoire analyses covered around 10 donors pooled from two independent experiments. TRBV-TRBJ cluster analysis included naive subsets from roughly 5 donors and memory cells from 3 donors.

Each CD8+ T cell subset was flow-sorted in triplicate, and 250,000 to 350,000 cells per subset were placed directly into RLT lysis buffer. To exclude memory contaminants, naive CD8+ T cells were stringently defined as CD45RO-CCR7+CD27+CD95-. Using standard density gradient centrifugation, peripheral blood mononuclear cells were isolated from buffy coats. Naive CXCR3-negative and CXCR3-positive CD8+ T cells were flow-sorted using a FACSAria III. An RNeasy Mini Kit was used to extract total RNA from the sorted cells. The paper's findings and limits, for the study overall: Because surface CD5, which has been linked to self-reactivity in mice, was comparable between naive subsets, TCR interaction strength was also inferred from TRB CDR3 physicochemical properties. Compared with CXCR3-negative naive cells, CXCR3-positive naive cells had TRB CDR3s with higher hydrophobicity (lower Kidera factor 4), lower energy, and higher strength and volume indices. Within the same donor, TRBV-TRBJ usage looked similar between naive CXCR3-negative and CXCR3-positive cells, but memory cells had distinct patterns. Freshly isolated PBMCs were used for most assays because CXCR3 expression went down partially after cryopreservation. Comparably high repertoire diversity was found in both naive subsets, whereas much lower repertoire diversity was found in memory CD8+ T cells.

A remark on this clonotype: It has no known antigen specificity.

The cysteine opens and the phenylalanine closes a CDR3 of 16 amino acids. DNA is not on record. The germline V gene encodes CDR1 SEHNR and CDR2 FQNEAQ (reference sequence). Sequencing was performed on a NextSeq 550. The Human TCR Profiling Kit (MiLaboratory) was used to prepare UMI-labeled 5' RACE TRB cDNA libraries. cDNA synthesis used the entire amount of extracted RNA, and PCR amplification then used the entire amount of cDNA produced. Libraries were prepared in parallel with an identical number of PCR cycles. The authors' analysis ran thus. MIGEC and MiXCR extracted about 50,000 +/- 10,000 unique UMI-labeled TRB cDNA molecules per library, requiring at least two reads per UMI. On average, each library contained approximately 40,000 +/- 10,000 functional in-frame TRB CDR3 nucleotide clonotypes without stop codons. After downsampling to 5000 UMI-labeled TRB molecules per sample, diversity metrics such as normalized Shannon-Wiener and Chao1 were calculated in VDJtools. VDJtools computed clonotype-size-weighted physicochemical properties of the central five CDR3 residues: interaction energy, strength, volume and Kidera factor 4. After reprocessing by TCRdb, each CDR3 protein sequence is one entry, and no DNA is given. These V and J calls originate from TCRdb's pipeline instead of the authors' own analysis. The sample table holds approximately 59,000 distinct CDR3 sequences. The ten most abundant clones make up approximately 0.72% of the sample.

The sequenced sample consisted of naive CXCR3+ CD8+ T cells from blood. Taken with the paper, the label for cell subset or site translates to: CD45RO-CCR7+CD27+CD95- naive CD8+ T cells expressing CXCR3 (TNR3+). The sequence derives from a human donor in good health. Some clones in this sample may be carry-over from other donors' samples. The receptor chain draws on TRBV7-9 and TRBJ2-7; TCRdb outputs TRBD1, but without DNA this stays unchecked. The CDR3 protein: CASSFARTEQTYEQYF.